This entry lists 2 T cell receptor beta chains sequenced from one sample in a study of cytomegalovirus exposure and HLA in healthy donors. PCR used 60 Vbeta primers and 13 Jbeta primers. Sequenced by immunoSEQ multiplex PCR; TCRdb stores in-frame clones only, minus some. The profile shows approximately 240,000 clones, 77% of them singletons. Sequencing was done on a sample of PBMCs. These receptors were obtained from an older woman in good health and CMV-seropositive.

The chain is built from TRBV7-3 and TRBJ2-1, with a tentative D call TRBD2 (6 bases). Germline values: CDR1 SGHTA, CDR2 FQGTGA. This CDR3 region has 15 residues. Trimming pared 2 bases from V and 3 bases from J, leaving 11 bases between. The CDR3 nucleotides are TGTGCCAGCAGCTTACGGGGGACGGTCTACAATGAGCAGTTCTTC. This translates into CASSLRGTVYNEQFF.

The rearrangement uses TRBV2 and TRBJ1-2; no reliable D call. This CDR3 is 13 amino acids long. Trimming removed 2 bases from V and 7 bases from J, with 11 bases in between. Germline CDR1 and CDR2: SNHLY and FYNNEI. The CDR3 sequence: CASSETSRVGYTF. In DNA, the CDR3 is TGTGCCAGCAGTGAAACGTCCCGGGTTGGCTACACCTTC. The full variable domain, completed using reference TRBV2 and TRBJ1-2, is EPEVTQTPSHQVTQMGQEVILRCVPISNHLYFYWYRQILGQKVEFLVSFYNNEISEKSEIFDDQFSVERPDGSNFTLKIRSTKLEDSAMYFCASSETSRVGYTFGSGTRLTVV.